The 32 T cell receptor beta chains given below trace back to one sample, sequenced in a study of blood T cell repertoires in COVID-19. TCRdb keeps only in-frame clones here, not all; method: immunoSEQ multiplex PCR. The repertoire holds roughly 320,000 clones, with 90% as singletons. Sequences were obtained from PBMCs or T cells enriched from blood (not recorded which). Receptors were obtained from a woman younger than 45 who had been exposed to COVID-19.

The chain has TRBV6-6 and TRBJ2-3; D is possibly TRBD2 (6 bases). The CDR3 totals 15 residues. V was cut by 6 bases and J by 4 bases, with 17 bases left in between. Per the germline V gene, CDR1 is MNHNY and CDR2 is SVGAGI (reference sequence). CDR3 sequence (DNA): TGTGCCAGCAGCCTCGACAGTCAGCGGGCAGATACGCAGTATTTT. Translation gives CASSLDSQRADTQYF.

The CDR3, as DNA: TGTGCCAGCAGTTTAAAGGGACAGGGGGCTATGGAGACCCAGTACTTC. Protein sequence: CASSLKGQGAMETQYF. This rearrangement joins TRBV27 to TRBJ2-5, with TRBD1 matching 12 bases. J lost 5 bases, V lost 2 bases, and 6 bases had no gene match. The length of the CDR3 is 16 residues. Germline loops: CDR1 MNHEY, CDR2 SMNVEV (reference sequence).

Only one count was recorded for this clone. The chain carries TRBV29-1 and TRBJ1-1; D unclear. This CDR3 region has 12 residues. Trimming removed 6 bases from V and 7 bases from J, with 15 bases in between. Germline CDR1 SQVTM, CDR2 ANQGSEA. The CDR3 is CSVGDPYVEAFF. The CDR3 DNA reads as TGCAGCGTCGGGGATCCTTATGTTGAAGCTTTCTTT.

This rearrangement joins TRBV4-2 to TRBJ2-1; 9 nucleotides match TRBD2. CDR1 is LGHNA and CDR2 is YNFKEQ in the germline V gene. This CDR3 region has 16 residues. Unmatched junction bases numbered 2, after V lost 0 bases and J lost 2 bases. CDR3 region: CASSQEQRGAYNEQFF. Written as DNA, the CDR3 is TGTGCCAGCAGCCAAGAACAGCGGGGGGCCTACAATGAGCAGTTCTTC.

V usage is TRBV15 and J usage is TRBJ2-7; 8 bases align to TRBD1. Losses at the gene ends were 3 bases for V and 2 bases for J; bases not matched to a gene: 6. The germline gives CDR1 LNHNV, CDR2 YYDKDF (reference sequence). The CDR3 extends over 15 amino acids. CDR3 nucleotides: TGTGCCACCAGCAGTCCCGGGACAGGAACCTACGAGCAGTACTTC. Encoded protein: CATSSPGTGTYEQYF.

The V and J genes are TRBV14 and TRBJ2-1; D is unresolved. The CDR3 is 16 residues long. CDR1 and CDR2 from the germline V gene are SGHDN and FVKESK. V lost 3 bases and J 0 bases, leaving 12 bases between the germline ends. Here the CDR3 reads CASSHTSSSSYNEQFF. CDR3 sequence (DNA): TGTGCCAGCAGCCATACCTCTTCGAGCTCCTACAATGAGCAGTTCTTC.

The V gene is TRBV19, the J gene TRBJ1-1; 7 bases line up with TRBD1. The germline V gene has CDR1 LNHDA and CDR2 SQIVND (reference sequence). V shed 7 bases, J shed 5 bases, and the junction held 7 bases outside the gene matches. This CDR3 spans 13 amino acids. The CDR3 DNA follows: TGTGCCAGTACCCAGACAGGGTGGACTGAAGCTTTCTTT. Its translation is CASTQTGWTEAFF.

CDR3 nucleotide sequence: TGTGCCAGCAAGGCCTTCCGAGGCAATGAGCAGTTCTTC. Translated: CASKAFRGNEQFF. The rearrangement uses TRBV2 and TRBJ2-1; D call uncertain. With 7 bases removed from V and 6 bases from J, the gap between germline ends came to 13 bases. The CDR3 length is 13 residues. Germline V CDR1 and CDR2: SNHLY, FYNNEI.

The V and J genes are TRBV6-1 and TRBJ2-3; 8 bases are a match to TRBD2. V lost 4 bases to trimming and J lost 2 bases; unmatched junction nucleotides: 8. Germline V gives CDR1 MNHNS, CDR2 SASEGT. The CDR3 is 16 amino acids. Written as DNA, the CDR3 is TGTGCCAGCAGTGCCTGGACTAGCCGGGCCACAGATACGCAGTATTTT. Its protein is CASSAWTSRATDTQYF.

V usage is TRBV7-9 and J usage is TRBJ1-1, with D perhaps matching TRBD1 (6 bases). The CDR3 has 16 amino acids. Trimming stripped 6 bases from V and 0 bases from J, with 17 bases between. Germline V lookup: CDR1 SEHNR, CDR2 FQNEAQ (reference sequence). The CDR3 sequence: CASRSRGAGLNTEAFF. DNA for the CDR3: TGTGCCAGCAGGTCCAGGGGAGCGGGGCTGAACACTGAAGCTTTCTTT. Using reference TRBV7-9 and TRBJ1-1 for the parts outside the CDR3, the full variable domain is DTGVSQNPRHKITKRGQNVTFRCDPISEHNRLYWYRQTLGQGPEFLTYFQNEAQLEKSRLLSDRFSAERPKGSFSTLEIQRTEQGDSAMYLCASRSRGAGLNTEAFFGQGTRLTVV.

The gene calls are TRBV10-3 and TRBJ2-1, with TRBD1 identical over 9 bases. Germline lookup yields CDR1 ENHRY and CDR2 SYGVKD. The junction had 10 bases not matched to a gene; V was cut back by 1 base and J by 0 bases. The CDR3 runs to 19 residues. In DNA form, the CDR3 reads TGTGCCATCAGTGAGTTACGGCGACAGGGGGTCATCTCCTACAATGAGCAGTTCTTC. This sequence encodes CAISELRRQGVISYNEQFF.

This sequence joins TRBV6-2 or TRBV6-3 and TRBJ1-2; no clear D gene. Trimming shortened V by 2 bases and J by 5 bases, and 18 bases separated the two germline ends. The germline V gene has CDR1 MNHEY and CDR2 SVGEGT. The CDR3 runs to 16 residues. The CDR3 reads CASSYSLRLRPYGYTF. The CDR3 DNA sequence: TGTGCCAGCAGTTACAGCCTACGTCTGCGCCCTTATGGCTACACCTTC.

The chain has TRBV28 and TRBJ2-1, with D tentatively TRBD2 (6 bases). This CDR3 spans 14 amino acids. Germline loops: CDR1 MDHEN, CDR2 SYDVKM. Trimming took off 6 bases at V and 6 bases at J, with 15 bases between the two ends. The CDR3 coding sequence is TGTGCCAGCAGCGTGGGGGGTTTGGGCAATGAGCAGTTCTTC. It specifies CASSVGGLGNEQFF.

The chain is built from TRBV27 and TRBJ2-7, with D perhaps matching TRBD2 (5 bases). CDR1 is MNHEY and CDR2 is SMNVEV in the germline V gene (reference sequence). The CDR3 has 13 residues. Trimming removed 5 bases from V and 1 base from J, with 9 bases in between. CDR3 sequence reads: CASSHGESYEQYF. The CDR3 region has the DNA TGTGCCAGCAGTCACGGGGAATCCTACGAGCAGTACTTC.

V gene TRBV7-9 combines with J gene TRBJ1-1; D is uncertain. The CDR3 is 11 amino acids. The germline CDR1 and CDR2 sequences are SEHNR and FQNEAQ (reference sequence). Trimming removed 3 bases from V and 6 bases from J, with 5 bases in between. DNA for the CDR3: TGTGCCAGCAGCTTCTCCCCTGAAGCTTTCTTT. Amino acids: CASSFSPEAFF.

This clone was picked up one time. The chain is built from TRBV12-3 or TRBV12-4 and TRBJ1-2, with D maybe TRBD1 (6 bases). V lost 5 bases and J lost 14, with 21 bases in between. CDR3 size: 13 residues. The DNA for the CDR3 is TGTGCCAGCAGTATCGGACAGCCCTTGGAGTGGACCTTC. This gives the protein CASSIGQPLEWTF.

The rearrangement uses TRBV5-6 and TRBJ1-5; D possibly corresponds to TRBD1 (6 bases). The CDR3 has 17 residues. Germline V gene data show CDR1 as SGHDT and CDR2 as YYEEEE. The germline V and J ends were trimmed by 0 bases and 1 base, with 14 bases remaining between them. This CDR3 reads CASSLAAGAGSNQPQHF. The DNA of the CDR3 is TGTGCCAGCAGCTTGGCGGCAGGGGCCGGGAGCAATCAGCCCCAGCATTTT.

This chain joins TRBV11-2 and TRBJ1-1; 7 positions agree with TRBD1. Germline CDR1 is SGHAT and CDR2 is FQNNGV. This CDR3 region has 18 residues. With 4 bases clipped from V and 6 bases from J, the junction kept 20 bases outside the gene matches. The CDR3 here is CASSSEWGRQGRTPEAFF. CDR3 coding DNA: TGTGCCAGCAGCTCCGAGTGGGGTCGACAGGGCCGTACCCCTGAAGCTTTCTTT.

In DNA form, the CDR3 reads TGTGCCATCAGTGGAGTTGATAATTCACCCCTCCACTTT. Translated, it gives CAISGVDNSPLHF. The rearrangement links TRBV10-3 to TRBJ1-6; D not resolved. V was trimmed by 4 bases and J by 5 bases, leaving 6 bases between them. This CDR3 has 13 residues. CDR1 is ENHRY and CDR2 is SYGVKD in the germline V gene.

The V call is TRBV7-2, the J call TRBJ2-6; no clear D gene. Germline assignment: CDR1 SGHTA and CDR2 FQGNSA. The CDR3 length is 15 residues. Between the trimmed V and J ends, which lost 5 bases and 3 bases, there was a span of 11 bases. The CDR3 loop reads CASSPDMFGANVLTF. CDR3 sequence (DNA): TGTGCCAGCAGCCCCGACATGTTTGGGGCCAACGTCCTGACTTTC.

In DNA, the CDR3 is TGTGCCACTAACAGGTTCGCCGGGGAGCTGTTTTTT. This gives the protein CATNRFAGELFF. This chain joins TRBV7-6 and TRBJ2-2, with D perhaps matching TRBD1 (5 bases). The CDR3 length is 12 residues. V lost 10 bases to trimming and J lost 6 bases, with 12 bases between them. Germline V lookup: CDR1 SGHVS, CDR2 FNYEAQ.

The gene calls are TRBV19 and TRBJ1-2; no reliable D call. The CDR3 loop spans 14 amino acids. From germline, CDR1 is LNHDA and CDR2 SQIVND (reference sequence). The germline V and J ends were trimmed by 0 bases and 4 bases, with 9 bases remaining between them. The CDR3 loop reads CASSIDFTVYGYTF. The CDR3 region has the DNA TGTGCCAGTAGTATAGATTTCACAGTCTATGGCTACACCTTC.

This chain joins TRBV10-3 and TRBJ1-2, with no clear D. CDR3 length: 15 residues. V shed 2 bases and J shed 0 bases, with 10 bases lying between them. Germline lookup yields CDR1 ENHRY and CDR2 SYGVKD. This CDR3 reads CAISEMVGANYGYTF. The CDR3 region has the DNA TGTGCCATCAGTGAGATGGTCGGAGCTAACTATGGCTACACCTTC.

The J gene is TRBJ2-3, the V gene TRBV5-4; a weak D match, TRBD2 (5 bases). V shed 6 bases and J shed 1 base, with 21 bases lying between them. Germline lookup yields CDR1 SGHNT and CDR2 YYREEE (reference sequence). This CDR3 spans 17 amino acids. The chain's CDR3 is CASTPRDGSRGTDTQYF. The CDR3 DNA reads as TGTGCCAGCACCCCTCGGGATGGTAGCCGGGGCACAGATACGCAGTATTTT.

This chain links TRBV5-6 with TRBJ2-1; D is possibly TRBD1 (5 bases). V was shortened by 4 bases and J by 6 bases, with 14 bases between the two germline ends. CDR3 length equals 14 residues. In germline, CDR1 is SGHDT, CDR2 YYEEEE. The CDR3 spells CASSDTGPGNEQFF. DNA of the CDR3: TGTGCCAGCAGCGACACAGGTCCCGGCAATGAGCAGTTCTTC.

The V call is TRBV5-4, the J call TRBJ1-2; TRBD1 might be the D (6 bases). V shed 0 bases and J shed 1 base, with 16 bases lying between them. Per germline, CDR1 SGHNT and CDR2 YYREEE (reference sequence). This CDR3 is 17 amino acids long. The CDR3 sequence is CASSLGGPLSVNYGYTF. DNA of the CDR3: TGTGCCAGCAGCTTGGGGGGGCCCCTATCCGTTAACTATGGCTACACCTTC.

The rearrangement uses TRBV7-2 and TRBJ2-5; weak D call: TRBD2 (6 bases). Trimming stripped 7 bases from V and 5 bases from J, with 14 bases between. This CDR3 has 13 amino acids. The V gene's germline CDR1 is SGHTA and CDR2 FQGNSA. The CDR3 nucleotides are TGTGCCAGCACCTTCCACGGGGGTGAGACCCAGTACTTC. It is translated as CASTFHGGETQYF.

The V call is TRBV15, the J call TRBJ2-5; 7 bases map to TRBD2. V was clipped by 1 base and J by 0 bases; unmatched bases: 2. The V gene's germline CDR1 is LNHNV and CDR2 YYDKDF (reference sequence). This CDR3 comprises 15 residues. CDR3 nucleotide sequence: TGTGCCACCAGCAGAGGGCTAGCGGACCAAGAGACCCAGTACTTC. Translated: CATSRGLADQETQYF.

On this clone itself: At the DNA level, this CDR3 is encoded by other sequences in the same sample as well. V gene TRBV9 combines with J gene TRBJ2-3; D not certain. The CDR3 runs 15 residues. The germline V gene has CDR1 SGDLS and CDR2 YYNGEE. Trimming stripped 0 bases from V and 0 bases from J, with 8 bases between. CDR3 sequence (DNA): TGTGCCAGCAGCGTAGGAACTACCAGCACAGATACGCAGTATTTT. Translation: CASSVGTTSTDTQYF.

This chain connects TRBV5-8 to TRBJ1-6, with D tentatively TRBD1 (6 bases). In germline, CDR1 is SGHTS, CDR2 YDEGEE. This CDR3 contains 16 residues. The V end was cut by 3 bases, the J end by 7 bases, with 17 bases between. CDR3 residues: CASSSPRGARNSPLHF. The CDR3 DNA is TGTGCCAGCAGCTCCCCTCGGGGGGCTCGGAATTCACCCCTCCACTTT.

The chain recombines TRBV7-9 with TRBJ2-1, with 8 bases identical to TRBD2. This CDR3 has 15 amino acids. The J segment lost 8 bases and the V segment lost 2 bases, leaving 8 bases of the junction unmatched. The germline CDR1 and CDR2 sequences are SEHNR and FQNEAQ (reference sequence). For the CDR3, the DNA is TGTGCCAGCAGCTTAATTGCGGGGGGTTTCGATGAGCAGTTCTTC. It translates to CASSLIAGGFDEQFF. Complete variable domain (other parts from reference TRBV7-9 and TRBJ2-1): DTGVSQNPRHKITKRGQNVTFRCDPISEHNRLYWYRQTLGQGPEFLTYFQNEAQLEKSRLLSDRFSAERPKGSFSTLEIQRTEQGDSAMYLCASSLIAGGFDEQFFGPGTRLTVL.

This chain links TRBV18 with TRBJ1-1; D might be TRBD1 (6 bases). CDR1 is KGHSH, CDR2 LQKENI, per germline. The CDR3 has 18 residues. V was pared by 0 bases and J by 0 bases, with 17 bases between. Here the CDR3 reads CASSPPNQGLVMNTEAFF. CDR3 sequence (DNA): TGTGCCAGCTCACCACCTAACCAGGGGCTTGTTATGAACACTGAAGCTTTCTTT.